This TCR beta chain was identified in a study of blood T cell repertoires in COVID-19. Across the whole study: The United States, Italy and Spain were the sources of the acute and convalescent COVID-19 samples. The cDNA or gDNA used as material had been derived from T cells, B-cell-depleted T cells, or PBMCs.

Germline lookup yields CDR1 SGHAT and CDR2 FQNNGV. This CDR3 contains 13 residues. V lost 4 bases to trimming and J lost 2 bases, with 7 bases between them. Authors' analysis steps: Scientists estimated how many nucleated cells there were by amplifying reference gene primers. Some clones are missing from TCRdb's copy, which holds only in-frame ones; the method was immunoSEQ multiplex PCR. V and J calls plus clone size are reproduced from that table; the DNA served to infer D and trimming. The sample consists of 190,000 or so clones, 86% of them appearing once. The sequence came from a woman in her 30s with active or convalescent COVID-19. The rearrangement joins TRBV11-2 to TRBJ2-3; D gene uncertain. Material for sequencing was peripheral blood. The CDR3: CASSSTDTDTQYF. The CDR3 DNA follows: TGTGCCAGCAGCTCCACAGACACAGATACGCAGTATTTT.